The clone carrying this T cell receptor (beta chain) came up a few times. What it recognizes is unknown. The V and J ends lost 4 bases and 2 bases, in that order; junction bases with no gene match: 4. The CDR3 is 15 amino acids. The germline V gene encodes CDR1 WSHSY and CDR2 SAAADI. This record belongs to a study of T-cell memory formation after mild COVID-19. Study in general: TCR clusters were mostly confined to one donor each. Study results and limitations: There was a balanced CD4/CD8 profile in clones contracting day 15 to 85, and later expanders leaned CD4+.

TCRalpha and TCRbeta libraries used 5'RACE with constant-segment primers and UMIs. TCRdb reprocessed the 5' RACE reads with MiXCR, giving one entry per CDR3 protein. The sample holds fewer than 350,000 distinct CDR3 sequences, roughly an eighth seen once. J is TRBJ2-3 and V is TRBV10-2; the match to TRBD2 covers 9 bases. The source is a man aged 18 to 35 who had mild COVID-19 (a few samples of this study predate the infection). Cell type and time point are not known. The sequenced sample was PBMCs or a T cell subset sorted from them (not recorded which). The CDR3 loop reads CASSVPSGATDTQYF. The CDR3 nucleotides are TGCGCCAGCAGTGTGCCTAGCGGGGCCACAGATACGCAGTATTTT.